The 21 T cell receptor beta chains in this list originate from one sample, sequenced in a study of PD-L1 blockade in urothelial cancer. Sequencing was performed with immunoSEQ multiplex PCR; in TCRdb, only in-frame clones are kept and a portion is missing. There are around 2,500 clones in the sample; approximately 37% occur only once, and 16% lies in the top ten. The specimen comprised tumor tissue, sampled before atezolizumab (anti-PD-L1) treatment. The receptors originated from a man aged 55-75 years with urothelial cancer.

J is TRBJ2-6 and V is TRBV18; no definite D call. V was cut by 3 bases and J by 0 bases, with 15 bases left in between. Germline V lookup: CDR1 KGHSH, CDR2 LQKENI. The CDR3 is 18 residues long. The CDR3 DNA is TGTGCCAGCTCACCTTGGATGGGTCCAGACTCTGGGGCCAACGTCCTGACTTTC. It specifies CASSPWMGPDSGANVLTF.

The chain carries TRBV28 and TRBJ2-7, with D perhaps TRBD1 or TRBD2 (6 bases each). The CDR3 has 14 residues. Trimming took off 3 bases at V and 4 bases at J, with 13 bases between the two ends. In germline, CDR1 is MDHEN, CDR2 SYDVKM. The CDR3 protein is CASSLGGQMYEQYF. Here the CDR3 DNA reads TGTGCCAGCAGTTTGGGGGGACAAATGTACGAGCAGTACTTC.

This clone has more than one count but fewer than ten. CDR3 in amino acids: CAWSLHYEQYF. The DNA of the CDR3 is TGTGCCTGGAGCCTACACTACGAGCAGTACTTC. This chain uses TRBV30 with TRBJ2-7; D not certain. Trimming shortened V by 3 bases and J by 3 bases, and 6 bases separated the two germline ends. The germline CDR1 and CDR2 sequences are GTSNPN and SVGIG (reference sequence). The CDR3 runs 11 residues. Combining the CDR3 with reference TRBV30 and TRBJ2-7 gives the whole variable domain SQTIHQWPATLVQPVGSPLSLECTVEGTSNPNLYWYRQAAGRGLQLLFYSVGIGQISSEVPQNLSASRPQDRQFILSSKKLLLSDSGFYLCAWSLHYEQYFGPGTRLTVT.

The chain carries TRBV29-1 and TRBJ2-7, with TRBD1 matching 8 bases. The CDR3 is made up of 14 amino acids. V was pared by 7 bases and J by 6 bases, with 14 bases of the junction left unmatched. CDR1 and CDR2 (germline): SQVTM, ANQGSEA. CDR3 bases: TGCAGCGCCGCGTCGGGACAGGAGTTTCGCGAGCAGTACTTC. Translated, it gives CSAASGQEFREQYF.

The V gene is TRBV14, the J gene TRBJ2-7, with TRBD1 identical over 8 bases. Germline V gene lookup returns CDR1 SGHDN and CDR2 FVKESK. The length of the CDR3 is 16 residues. Unmatched junction bases numbered 9, after V lost 0 bases and J lost 5 bases. The CDR3 DNA reads TGTGCCAGCAGCCAAGACCCCGGGACAGGTTCCCACGAGCAGTACTTC. Protein sequence: CASSQDPGTGSHEQYF. The full variable domain, in which reference TRBV14 and TRBJ2-7 provide the parts outside the CDR3, is EAGVTQFPSHSVIEKGQTVTLRCDPISGHDNLYWYRRVMGKEIKFLLHFVKESKQDESGMPNNRFLAERTGGTYSTLKVQPAELEDSGVYFCASSQDPGTGSHEQYFGPGTRLTVT.

This chain links TRBV7-6 with TRBJ2-1, with D perhaps TRBD1 or TRBD2 (5 bases each). The CDR3 loop spans 16 amino acids. Per the germline V gene, CDR1 is SGHVS and CDR2 is FNYEAQ. V shed 1 base and J shed 4 bases, with 14 bases lying between them. This CDR3 is CASSLGLGPPYNEQFF. In DNA, the CDR3 is TGTGCCAGCAGCTTAGGGCTGGGACCGCCTTACAATGAGCAGTTCTTC.

The chain carries TRBV11-3 and TRBJ1-5; tentatively, D is TRBD1 (6 bases). The germline V gene encodes CDR1 SGHNT and CDR2 YENEEA. V gave up 7 bases and J gave up 3 bases, with 16 bases separating them. CDR3 size: 15 residues. The CDR3, as DNA: TGTGCCAGCACCCAAGGGGGGGTGGCCAATCAGCCCCAGCATTTT. It codes for CASTQGGVANQPQHF. Full variable domain (outside the CDR3, taken from reference TRBV11-3 and TRBJ1-5): EAGVVQSPRYKIIEKKQPVAFWCNPISGHNTLYWYLQNLGQGPELLIRYENEEAVDDSQLPKDRFSAERLKGVDSTLKIQPAELGDSAVYLCASTQGGVANQPQHFGDGTRLSIL.

This clone was seen more than once but under ten times. The junction departs from the called germline gene at one end, perhaps through a read error. This chain joins TRBV6-8 and TRBJ2-3; D remains unclear. The CDR3 covers 14 residues. Germline loops: CDR1 MNHGY, CDR2 SAAAGT. The DNA for the CDR3 is TGTGCCATCAGTGGTAGAAGTCGCACAGATACGCAGTATTTT. Its translation is CAISGRSRTDTQYF.

Note on this clone: Compared with germline, one end of the junction differs, possibly owing to a read error. This chain connects TRBV19 to TRBJ1-1; 12 nucleotides agree with TRBD1. Germline V gene data show CDR1 as LNHDA and CDR2 as SQIVND (reference sequence). CDR3 length: 14 amino acids. Written as DNA, the CDR3 is TGTGCCAGCGAACCGGGACAGGGGGCACCTGAGGCTTTCTTT. This translates into CASEPGQGAPEAFF.

The chain employs TRBV6-7 and TRBJ2-7; TRBD1 agrees at 12 bases. TRBV6-7 falls under the ORF class, with uncertain function. This CDR3 region has 18 residues. V lost 6 bases and J lost 0; bases outside the gene matches: 12. The CDR3 spells CASSPRDRGRSSSYEQYF. For the CDR3, the DNA is TGTGCCAGCAGCCCCCGGGACAGGGGGCGATCAAGCTCCTACGAGCAGTACTTC.

The gene calls are TRBV9 and TRBJ2-3; 9 nucleotides align to TRBD2. In germline, CDR1 is SGDLS, CDR2 YYNGEE. There are 16 residues in the CDR3. The V segment lost 0 bases and the J segment 3 bases; nucleotides outside the gene matches: 5. The CDR3 reads CASSVGAGGPTDTQYF. CDR3 nucleotide sequence: TGTGCCAGCAGCGTAGGTGCGGGAGGGCCTACAGATACGCAGTATTTT.

The chain joins TRBV9 to TRBJ1-4; no clear D gene. Trimming stripped 5 bases from V and 6 bases from J, with 11 bases between. This CDR3 contains 13 residues. Germline V lookup: CDR1 SGDLS, CDR2 YYNGEE. The CDR3 here is CASSNIDHEKLFF. CDR3 sequence (DNA): TGTGCCAGCAGTAATATCGATCATGAAAAACTGTTTTTT. The full variable domain, rest sourced from reference TRBV9 and TRBJ1-4, is DSGVTQTPKHLITATGQRVTLRCSPRSGDLSVYWYQQSLDQGLQFLIQYYNGEERAKGNILERFSAQQFPDLHSELNLSSLELGDSALYFCASSNIDHEKLFFGSGTQLSVL.

The chain employs TRBV19 and TRBJ1-5; D gene ambiguous. The V gene lost 5 bases and the J gene lost 2 bases, with 4 bases spanning the gap. This CDR3 comprises 12 residues. The germline CDR1 and CDR2 sequences are LNHDA and SQIVND (reference sequence). The CDR3 DNA is TGTGCCAGTAGTCCTCGCAATCAGCCCCAGCATTTT. Amino acids: CASSPRNQPQHF.

This clone rates as medium-sized. This sequence joins TRBV11-3 and TRBJ2-2; 11 positions match TRBD2. This CDR3 spans 16 amino acids. CDR1 is SGHNT, CDR2 YENEEA, per germline. Losses at the gene ends were 2 bases for V and 1 base for J; bases not matched to a gene: 0. CDR3 bases: TGTGCCAGCAGCTTACTAGCGGGGGGGAACACCGGGGAGCTGTTTTTT. Amino acid sequence: CASSLLAGGNTGELFF.

This clone was recorded a few times. The rearrangement links TRBV6-8 to TRBJ2-7; 10 nucleotides agree with TRBD1. The CDR3 length is 17 residues. V lost 0 bases and J lost 4; bases outside the gene matches: 9. Germline CDR1 and CDR2: MNHGY and SAAAGT. CDR3 amino acids: CASSYSGTGVLGYEQYF. Here the CDR3 DNA reads TGTGCCAGCAGTTACTCCGGGACAGGGGTTTTAGGTTACGAGCAGTACTTC.

By sample fraction, this clone is medium-sized (0.01 to 0.1%). The chain carries TRBV6-8 and TRBJ1-1, with D tentatively TRBD1 (6 bases). Germline lookup yields CDR1 MNHGY and CDR2 SAAAGT. The CDR3 length is 15 residues. Deletions cut 0 bases from V and 1 base from J, with 9 bases between. The CDR3 bases are TGTGCCAGCAGTTACTCTTCGACAGGGAACACTGAAGCTTTCTTT. It yields the protein CASSYSSTGNTEAFF.

This clone was observed once. The chain links TRBV23-1 to TRBJ1-2; a weak D match, TRBD1 (5 bases). TRBV23-1 is an ORF, with its function uncertain. V gave up 10 bases and J gave up 3 bases, with 24 bases separating them. The CDR3 totals 16 residues. The CDR3 nucleotides are TGCGCCACCACCCCCCACAGAGGGGCTATTGACTATGGCTACACCTTC. Encoded protein: CATTPHRGAIDYGYTF.

This rearrangement joins TRBV19 to TRBJ2-2; D uncertain. V lost 5 bases to trimming and J lost 5 bases, with 6 bases between them. Germline values: CDR1 LNHDA, CDR2 SQIVND (reference sequence). CDR3 size: 12 residues. Written as DNA, the CDR3 is TGTGCCAGTAGTGTTTATACCGGGGAGCTGTTTTTT. Protein product: CASSVYTGELFF.

The V call is TRBV19, the J call TRBJ2-1; weak D call: TRBD1 (6 bases). The germline V and J ends were trimmed by 1 base and 7 bases, with 14 bases remaining between them. The CDR3 runs 15 residues. The germline V gene encodes CDR1 LNHDA and CDR2 SQIVND (reference sequence). The CDR3 is CASSIATQGWNEQFF. The CDR3 region has the DNA TGTGCCAGTAGTATAGCAACACAGGGTTGGAATGAGCAGTTCTTC.

This rearrangement joins TRBV9 to TRBJ2-7, with a possible D match to TRBD2 (5 bases). The V gene's germline CDR1 is SGDLS and CDR2 YYNGEE. This CDR3 is built from 16 residues. V was pared by 0 bases and J by 6 bases, with 19 bases between. CDR3 residues: CASSVGVRATTFEQYF. The CDR3 DNA sequence: TGTGCCAGCAGCGTAGGGGTGAGGGCCACAACATTCGAGCAGTACTTC.

The CDR3 loop is CSVEAPLNYGYTF. The CDR3 DNA reads as TGCAGCGTTGAGGCACCCCTTAACTATGGCTACACCTTC. The chain recombines TRBV29-1 with TRBJ1-2; no definite D call. The V and J ends lost 3 bases and 1 base respectively, with 9 bases between them. The CDR3 totals 13 residues. In germline, CDR1 is SQVTM, CDR2 ANQGSEA.